These 4 T cell receptor beta chains originate from one sample sequenced in a study of naive and memory T cell subsets. An equimolar mix of two oligonucleotides served as the beta constant-region primer for TRBC1 and TRBC2. A single record per CDR3 protein comes from TCRdb applying MiXCR to the UMI-ligation and nested PCR reads. This table holds around 40,000 distinct CDR3 sequences, 10% to 15% found once. Sequencing was performed on effector memory CD4+ T cells from blood. Subset denoted: effector memory, CD45RA- CD27-. The receptor source for this set is a human donor in good health.

The genes are TRBV29-1 and TRBJ2-3, with 10 bases fitting TRBD2. The V gene end was trimmed by 6 bases and the J gene end by 5 bases; junction bases not matched to a gene: 11. Looked up from germline, CDR1 is SQVTM and CDR2 is ANQGSEA. The CDR3 sequence is 15 residues long. CDR3 loop: CSVAAGGPGGDTQYF. The CDR3 bases are TGCAGCGTGGCAGCGGGAGGGCCCGGGGGAGATACGCAGTATTTT.

This clonotype came up many times. The gene calls are TRBV6-2 or TRBV6-3 and TRBJ2-7; no clear D. V was cut by 1 base and J by 1 base, with 8 bases left in between. Germline values: CDR1 MNHEY, CDR2 SVGEGT. The CDR3 loop spans 14 amino acids. CDR3 in DNA: TGTGCCAGCAGTTACTGGACGTCGTCCTACGAGCAGTACTTC. Residues: CASSYWTSSYEQYF.

V and J are TRBV28 and TRBJ2-5; 12 bases agree with TRBD2. The V gene's germline CDR1 is MDHEN and CDR2 SYDVKM. Unmatched junction bases numbered 9, after V lost 6 bases and J lost 4 bases. CDR3 size: 16 residues. This CDR3 is CASSPTLAGGGETQYF. The CDR3 nucleotides read TGTGCCAGCAGCCCGACACTAGCGGGAGGCGGAGAGACCCAGTACTTC.

Turning to this clonotype: Since a much larger clone is just one base distant, this may be a read error. The chain is built from TRBV6-5 and TRBJ2-3, with 14 bases fitting TRBD2. CDR1 MNHEY and CDR2 SVGAGI come from the germline V gene. This CDR3 has 16 residues. CDR3 DNA sequence: TGTGCCAGCGGGTCGACTAGCGGGAGGGTGGCAGATACGCAGAATTTT. Amino acids: CASGSTSGRVADTQNF.